The sequence of this T cell receptor beta chain was determined in a study of Graves' ophthalmopathy and Graves' hyperthyroidism. Amplification from RNA transcripts yielded the TCR beta CDR3 regions. First-round RT-PCR used HTBI primers; second-round multiplex PCR followed. TCRdb reanalysed the multiplex PCR reads using MiXCR and keeps one entry per CDR3 protein. The data hold fewer than 350,000 distinct CDR3 sequences, with about a sixth observed a single time. Study conclusions and caveats: Most clonotypes expanded in thyroid above 0.001 frequency were present in blood too. Predictions made by the model for ophthalmopathy progression reached under 71% sensitivity and about 72% specificity.

This clonotype was counted many times. The antigen is undetermined. The CDR3 is 15 amino acids. Germline V gene sequence: CDR1 MNHEY, CDR2 SMNVEV (reference sequence). J was trimmed by 4 bases and V by 5 bases; bases with no gene match: 7. J is TRBJ1-5 and V is TRBV27; 8 positions agree with TRBD1. Sequencing was carried out using peripheral blood. This TCR derives from an adult man with Graves' ophthalmopathy. The CDR3 loop is CASSPLDRANQPQHF. CDR3 coding DNA: TGTGCCAGCAGTCCTCTGGACAGGGCAAATCAGCCCCAGCATTTT.